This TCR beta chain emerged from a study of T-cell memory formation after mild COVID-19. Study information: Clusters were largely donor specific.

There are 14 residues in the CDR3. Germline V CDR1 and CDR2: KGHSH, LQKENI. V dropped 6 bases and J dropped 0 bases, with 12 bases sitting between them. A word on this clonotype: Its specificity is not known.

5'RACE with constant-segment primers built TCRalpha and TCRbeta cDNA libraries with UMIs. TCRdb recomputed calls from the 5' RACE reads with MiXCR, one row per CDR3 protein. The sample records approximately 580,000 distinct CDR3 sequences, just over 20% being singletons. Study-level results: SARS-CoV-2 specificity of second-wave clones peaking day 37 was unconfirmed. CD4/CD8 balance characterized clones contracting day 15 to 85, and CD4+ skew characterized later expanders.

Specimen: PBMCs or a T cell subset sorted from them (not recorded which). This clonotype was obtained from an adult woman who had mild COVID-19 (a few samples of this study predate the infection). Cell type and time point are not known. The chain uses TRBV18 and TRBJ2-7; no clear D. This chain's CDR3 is CASSPTSLSYEQYF. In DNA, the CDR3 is TGTGCCAGCTCTCCAACCTCCCTCTCCTACGAGCAGTACTTC.